This T cell receptor (beta chain) was sequenced during a study of spatial heterogeneity in lung cancer. Across the study: A strong correlation was found between TCR transcript counts in tumor regions and a T cell module score derived from matched bulk RNA-seq. Points from the study as a whole: Coverage of tumor T cells was estimated at 6% to 8% for alpha chains and about 12% for beta chains. Intratumoral expanded alpha and beta TCR counts were found to track tumor mutation counts.

Time point indicated: sample taken at primary tumor resection. Unsorted whole RNA samples from tumor, nontumor lung or frozen PBMC were sequenced. This clonotype is deemed medium-sized. Its antigen is still unknown. TCRdb re-called the 5' RACE reads through MiXCR, storing one row per CDR3 protein. Of about 6,000 distinct CDR3 sequences detected, about 7.7% appear once; the ten largest clones hold 28%. Germline V gene sequence: CDR1 SEHNR, CDR2 FQNEAQ (reference sequence). The CDR3 has 17 residues. V lost 5 bases and J lost 2; bases outside the gene matches: 11. The chain is built from TRBV7-9 and TRBJ1-1, with 10 bases aligning to TRBD1. This sequence was found in a female donor with early-stage non-small cell lung cancer. The starting material was lung tumor tissue, obtained at surgery. CDR3 DNA sequence: TGTGCCAGCAGCCTAGATGGGACAGGGGCCTTTAACACTGAAGCTTTCTTT. Amino acid sequence: CASSLDGTGAFNTEAFF.